This T cell receptor beta chain was sequenced during a study of PD-1 blockade in classical Hodgkin lymphoma. General study findings and limits: Among the patients, those starting nivolumab under 1 year after ASCT were excluded.

With 5 bases removed from V and 2 bases from J, the gap between germline ends came to 7 bases. Germline CDR1 SGHTA, CDR2 FQGNSA. CDR3 length equals 13 residues. Each patient relapsed following autologous stem cell transplantation, and prior brentuximab vedotin exposure differed. The method was immunoSEQ multiplex PCR; TCRdb's version includes in-frame clones alone and lacks a portion of them. This sample has 95,000 to 100,000 clones, with 75% to 90% found just once. About this clone itself: Its antigen is undetermined.

V usage is TRBV7-2 and J usage is TRBJ2-1; the D is unclear. The clonotype was recovered from a human donor with classical Hodgkin lymphoma. The sample was peripheral blood mononuclear cells (PBMCs), taken before the second cycle of nivolumab. The DNA of the CDR3 is TGTGCCAGCAGCCCCCCGACCTACAATGAGCAGTTCTTC. Translation: CASSPPTYNEQFF.